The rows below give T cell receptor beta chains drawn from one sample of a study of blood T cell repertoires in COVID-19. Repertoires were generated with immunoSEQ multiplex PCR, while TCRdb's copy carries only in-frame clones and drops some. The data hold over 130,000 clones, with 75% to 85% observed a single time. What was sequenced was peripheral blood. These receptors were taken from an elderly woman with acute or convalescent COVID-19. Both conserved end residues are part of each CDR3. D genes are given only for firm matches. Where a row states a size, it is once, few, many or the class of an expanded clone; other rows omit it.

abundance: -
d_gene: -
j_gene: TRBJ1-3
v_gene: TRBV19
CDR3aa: CATEAGASGNTIYF
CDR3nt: TGTGCCACCGAGGCGGGGGCTTCTGGAAACACCATATATTTT

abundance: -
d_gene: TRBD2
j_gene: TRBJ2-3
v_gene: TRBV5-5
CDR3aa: CASSRATSGGYSSTDTQYF
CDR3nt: TGTGCCAGCAGCAGAGCCACTAGCGGGGGGTACTCTAGCACAGATACGCAGTATTTT

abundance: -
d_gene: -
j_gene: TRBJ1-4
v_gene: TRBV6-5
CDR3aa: CASLDSFNEKLFF
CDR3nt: TGTGCCAGCTTAGACAGCTTTAATGAAAAACTGTTTTTT

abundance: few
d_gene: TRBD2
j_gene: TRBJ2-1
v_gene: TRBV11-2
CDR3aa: CASSLGRGTSANEQFF
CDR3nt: TGTGCCAGCAGCTTAGGAAGAGGGACTAGCGCCAATGAGCAGTTCTTC

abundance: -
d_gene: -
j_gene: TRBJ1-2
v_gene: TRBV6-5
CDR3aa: CASSFNQGGGGYTF
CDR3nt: TGTGCCAGCAGTTTTAATCAGGGAGGAGGTGGCTACACCTTC

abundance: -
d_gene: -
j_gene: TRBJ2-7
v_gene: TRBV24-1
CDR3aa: CATSAPGSSYEQYF
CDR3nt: TGTGCCACCAGTGCGCCAGGGTCCTCCTACGAGCAGTACTTC

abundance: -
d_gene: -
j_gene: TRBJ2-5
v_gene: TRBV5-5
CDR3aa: CASSRAVGETQYF
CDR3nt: TGTGCCAGCAGCAGAGCGGTGGGGGAGACCCAGTACTTC

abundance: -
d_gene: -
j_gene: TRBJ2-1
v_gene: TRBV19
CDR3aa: CASSIDLVGVSYNEQFF
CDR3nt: TGTGCCAGTAGTATAGATCTAGTCGGGGTCTCCTACAATGAGCAGTTCTTC

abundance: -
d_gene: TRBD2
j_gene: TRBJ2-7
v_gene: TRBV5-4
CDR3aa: CASSLSSGTAYEQYF
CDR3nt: TGTGCCAGCAGCTTGTCTAGCGGCACCGCCTACGAGCAGTACTTC

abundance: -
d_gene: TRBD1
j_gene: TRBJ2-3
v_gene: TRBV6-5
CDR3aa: CASSYSGQGVDTQYF
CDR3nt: TGTGCCAGCAGTTACTCGGGACAGGGTGTAGATACGCAGTATTTT

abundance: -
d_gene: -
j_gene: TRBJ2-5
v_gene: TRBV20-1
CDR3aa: CSAPTQETQYF
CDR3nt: TGCAGTGCTCCGACACAAGAGACCCAGTACTTC

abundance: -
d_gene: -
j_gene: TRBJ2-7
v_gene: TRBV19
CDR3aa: CASSIDSRERQYF
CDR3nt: TGTGCCAGTAGTATAGACTCCCGAGAACGGCAGTACTTC

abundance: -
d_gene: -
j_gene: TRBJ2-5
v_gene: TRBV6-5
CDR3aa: CATTGTQETQYF
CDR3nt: TGTGCCACCACAGGGACCCAAGAGACCCAGTACTTC

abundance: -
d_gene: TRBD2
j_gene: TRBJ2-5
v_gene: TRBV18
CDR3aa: CASSFGTSGVIGTQYF
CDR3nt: TGTGCCAGCTCATTTGGGACTAGCGGCGTCATTGGGACCCAGTACTTC

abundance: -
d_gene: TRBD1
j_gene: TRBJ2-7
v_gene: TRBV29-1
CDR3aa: CSVRGTGNYYEQYF
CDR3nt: TGCAGCGTTCGAGGGACAGGGAATTACTACGAGCAGTACTTC

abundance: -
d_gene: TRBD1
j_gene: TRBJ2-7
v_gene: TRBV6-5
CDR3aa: CASSYSTGTGGNEQYF
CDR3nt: TGTGCCAGCAGTTACTCGACCGGGACAGGGGGTAACGAGCAGTACTTC

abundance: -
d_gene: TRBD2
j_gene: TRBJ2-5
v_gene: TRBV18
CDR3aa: CASSPGLAGEETQYF
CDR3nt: TGTGCCAGCTCACCAGGACTAGCGGGGGAAGAGACCCAGTACTTC

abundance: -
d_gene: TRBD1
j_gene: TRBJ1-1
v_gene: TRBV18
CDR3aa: CASSRRTGANTEAFF
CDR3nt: TGTGCCAGCTCACGCCGGACAGGGGCTAATACTGAAGCTTTCTTT

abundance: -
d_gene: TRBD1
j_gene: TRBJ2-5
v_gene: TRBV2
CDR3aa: CASRPTGAQETQYF
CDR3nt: TGTGCCAGCAGGCCCACAGGGGCCCAAGAGACCCAGTACTTC

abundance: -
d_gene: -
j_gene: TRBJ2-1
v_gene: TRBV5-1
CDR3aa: CASSLLSSQINEQFF
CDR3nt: TGCGCCAGCAGCTTGCTATCTAGCCAGATAAATGAGCAGTTCTTC

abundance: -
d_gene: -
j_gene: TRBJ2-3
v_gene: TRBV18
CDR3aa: CASSPLSTDTQYF
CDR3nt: TGTGCCAGCTCACCCCTCAGCACAGATACGCAGTATTTT

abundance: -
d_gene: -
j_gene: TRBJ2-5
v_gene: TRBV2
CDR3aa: CASSRPVAGKETQYF
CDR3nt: TGTGCCAGCAGCCGTCCGGTTGCGGGTAAAGAGACCCAGTACTTC

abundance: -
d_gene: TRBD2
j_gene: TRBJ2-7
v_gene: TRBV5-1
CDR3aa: CASSAFGGAYEQYF
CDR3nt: TGCGCCAGCAGTGCCTTTGGGGGGGCCTACGAGCAGTACTTC

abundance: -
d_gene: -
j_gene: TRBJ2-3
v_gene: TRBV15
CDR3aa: CATSRDRRLELSDTQYF
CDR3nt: TGTGCCACCAGCAGAGATAGGAGACTAGAGTTGTCAGATACGCAGTATTTT

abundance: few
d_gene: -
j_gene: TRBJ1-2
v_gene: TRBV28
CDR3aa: CASRQERNYGYTF
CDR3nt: TGTGCCAGCAGACAGGAACGTAACTATGGCTACACCTTC

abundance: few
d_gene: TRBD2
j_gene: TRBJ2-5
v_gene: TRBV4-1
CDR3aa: CASSQALGLADQETQYF
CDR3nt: TGCGCCAGCAGCCAAGCTTTGGGACTAGCGGACCAAGAGACCCAGTACTTC

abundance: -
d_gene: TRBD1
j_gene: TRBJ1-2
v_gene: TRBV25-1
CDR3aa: CASSEWDRELRDGYTF
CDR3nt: TGTGCCAGCAGTGAATGGGACAGGGAACTTAGGGATGGCTACACCTTC

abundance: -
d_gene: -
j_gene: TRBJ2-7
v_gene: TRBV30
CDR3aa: CAWSLMGPWKDEQYF
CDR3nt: TGTGCCTGGAGCCTGATGGGGCCCTGGAAGGACGAGCAGTACTTC

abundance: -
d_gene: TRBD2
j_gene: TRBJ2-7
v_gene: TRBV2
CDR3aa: CASRTSLYEQYF
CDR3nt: TGTGCCAGCCGGACTAGCCTCTACGAGCAGTACTTC

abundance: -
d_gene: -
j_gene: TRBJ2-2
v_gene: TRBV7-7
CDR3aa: CASSSVSGTGELFF
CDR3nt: TGTGCCAGCAGCTCAGTCAGCGGGACCGGGGAGCTGTTTTTT

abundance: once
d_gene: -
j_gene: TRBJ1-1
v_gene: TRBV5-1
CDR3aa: CASSLVVSGAEAFF
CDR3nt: TGCGCCAGCAGCTTGGTTGTAAGCGGGGCTGAAGCTTTCTTT

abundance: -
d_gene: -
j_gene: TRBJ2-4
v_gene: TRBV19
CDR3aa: CATRTPDIQYF
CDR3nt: TGTGCCACTCGGACACCGGACATTCAGTACTTC

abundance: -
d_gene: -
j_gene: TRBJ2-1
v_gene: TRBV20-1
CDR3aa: CSASRVFF
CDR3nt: TGCAGTGCTAGCCGGGTGTTCTTC

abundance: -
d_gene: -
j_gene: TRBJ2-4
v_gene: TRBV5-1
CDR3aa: CASSSGGLAKNIQYF
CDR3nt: TGCGCCAGCAGCTCCGGGGGGCTAGCCAAAAACATTCAGTACTTC

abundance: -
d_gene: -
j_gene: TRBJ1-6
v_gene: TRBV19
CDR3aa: CASSVALESSLHF
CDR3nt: TGTGCCAGTAGTGTCGCCTTAGAGTCGTCCCTCCACTTT

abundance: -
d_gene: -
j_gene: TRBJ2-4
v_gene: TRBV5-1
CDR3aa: CASTPIAKNIQYF
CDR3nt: TGCGCCAGCACCCCTATAGCCAAAAACATTCAGTACTTC

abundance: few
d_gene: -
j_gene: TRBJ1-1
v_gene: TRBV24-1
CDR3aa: CATSDLSLRAFF
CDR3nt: TGTGCCACCAGTGATTTGTCCCTACGGGCTTTCTTT

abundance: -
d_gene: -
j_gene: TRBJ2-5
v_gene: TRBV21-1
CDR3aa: CASSKPYSKRPQYF
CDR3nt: TGTGCCAGCAGCAAACCGTACAGTAAGAGACCCCAGTACTTC

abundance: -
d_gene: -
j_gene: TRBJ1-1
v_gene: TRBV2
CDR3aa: CASRGFPRRGTEAFF
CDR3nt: TGTGCCAGCAGGGGCTTCCCCCGCCGGGGCACTGAAGCTTTCTTT

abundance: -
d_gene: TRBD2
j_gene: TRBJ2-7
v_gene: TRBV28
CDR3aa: CASSRLAGPYEQYF
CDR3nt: TGTGCCAGCAGTAGACTAGCGGGACCCTACGAGCAGTACTTC

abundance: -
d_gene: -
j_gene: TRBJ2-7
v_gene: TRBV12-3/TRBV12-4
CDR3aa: CASSSSPEQYF
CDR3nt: TGTGCCAGCAGTTCTAGCCCCGAGCAGTACTTC

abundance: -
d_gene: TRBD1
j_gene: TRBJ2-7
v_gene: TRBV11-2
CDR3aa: CASSLGTGGRYEQYF
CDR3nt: TGTGCCAGCAGCTTAGGGACAGGGGGTCGGTACGAGCAGTACTTC

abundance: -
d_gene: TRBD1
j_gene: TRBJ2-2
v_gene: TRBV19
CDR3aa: CAGRDRLDTGELFF
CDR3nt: TGTGCCGGCAGGGACAGGCTGGACACCGGGGAGCTGTTTTTT

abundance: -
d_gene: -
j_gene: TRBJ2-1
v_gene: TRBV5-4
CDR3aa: CASSLVAGAYNEQFF
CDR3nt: TGTGCCAGCAGCTTGGTCGCAGGGGCGTACAATGAGCAGTTCTTC

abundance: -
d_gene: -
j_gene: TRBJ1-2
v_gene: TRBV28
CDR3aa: CASTKQGGEGYGYTF
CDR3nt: TGTGCCAGCACCAAGCAGGGAGGGGAGGGTTATGGCTACACCTTC

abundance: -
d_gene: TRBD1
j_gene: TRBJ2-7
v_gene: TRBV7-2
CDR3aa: CASSPHRGWYEQYF
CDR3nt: TGTGCCAGCAGCCCCCACAGGGGGTGGTACGAGCAGTACTTC

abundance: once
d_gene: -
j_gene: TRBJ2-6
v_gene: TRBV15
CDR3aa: CATSPGVVPGANVLTF
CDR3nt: TGTGCCACCAGCCCCGGAGTAGTCCCTGGGGCCAACGTCCTGACTTTC

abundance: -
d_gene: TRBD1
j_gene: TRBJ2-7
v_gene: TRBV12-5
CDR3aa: CASGFIVWDRYSYEQYF
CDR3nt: TGTGCTAGTGGTTTTATAGTTTGGGACAGATACTCCTACGAGCAGTACTTC

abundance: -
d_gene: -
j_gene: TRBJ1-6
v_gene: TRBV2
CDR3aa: CASMVRRDSPLHF
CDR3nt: TGTGCCAGCATGGTGAGGAGAGATTCACCCCTCCACTTT

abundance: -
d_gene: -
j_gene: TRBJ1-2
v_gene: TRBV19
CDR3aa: CASSIRGDLNYGYTF
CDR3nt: TGTGCCAGTAGTATACGGGGGGACTTAAACTATGGCTACACCTTC

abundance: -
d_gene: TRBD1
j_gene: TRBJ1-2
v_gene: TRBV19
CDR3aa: CASSIERGTGHGYTF
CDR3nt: TGTGCCAGTAGTATCGAGCGAGGGACAGGGCATGGCTACACCTTC

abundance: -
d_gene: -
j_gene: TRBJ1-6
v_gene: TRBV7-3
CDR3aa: CASSHLGRFSGSPLHF
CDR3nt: TGTGCCAGCAGCCATCTGGGGCGATTTTCTGGTTCACCCCTCCACTTT

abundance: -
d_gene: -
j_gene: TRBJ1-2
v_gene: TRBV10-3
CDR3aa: CAISGSWAADGFYGYTF
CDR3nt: TGTGCCATCAGTGGGTCCTGGGCCGCAGATGGATTCTATGGCTACACCTTC

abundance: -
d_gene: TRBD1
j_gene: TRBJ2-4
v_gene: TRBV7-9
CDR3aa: CASSLTLGGNIQYF
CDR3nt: TGTGCCAGCAGCTTAACTTTAGGGGGCAACATTCAGTACTTC

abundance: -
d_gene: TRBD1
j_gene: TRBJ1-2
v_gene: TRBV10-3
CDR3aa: CAISSGQEGLYGYTF
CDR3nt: TGTGCCATCAGTTCCGGACAGGAAGGGTTGTATGGCTACACCTTC